This note documents a single TCR beta chain sequence. Its antigen is unidentified. V was clipped by 2 bases and J by 7 bases; unmatched bases: 21. Germline CDR1 and CDR2: MGHDK and SYGVNS. The CDR3 sequence is 20 residues long. This entry is derived from a study of T-cell memory formation after mild COVID-19. Study as a whole: TCR clusters mostly belonged to single donors.

TCRdb re-called the 5' RACE reads through MiXCR, storing one row per CDR3 protein. Among about 560,000 distinct CDR3 sequences, 15% to 20% were seen once, and the ten largest hold about 8.1%. Points from the study as a whole: Pre-infection memory held some responding clones, suggesting pre-existing cross-reactive T cells responded.

This clonotype was obtained from an adult woman who had mild COVID-19 (a few samples of this study predate the infection). Cell type and time point are not known. The J gene is TRBJ2-1, the V gene TRBV25-1, with TRBD1 matching 9 bases. Sequenced sample: PBMCs or a T cell subset sorted from them (not recorded which). Written as DNA, the CDR3 is TGTGCCAGCAGTGAAACACCGCCCCGGTCGGACAGGGGTGTGTTGAATGAGCAGTTCTTC. This codes for CASSETPPRSDRGVLNEQFF.